This TCR beta chain appears in the sequencing data of a study of patients and donors after allogeneic stem cell transplantation. Trimming took off 3 bases at V and 6 bases at J, with 14 bases between the two ends. CDR3 length: 13 amino acids. Germline CDR1 DFQATT, CDR2 SNEGSKA (reference sequence). Via MiXCR, TCRdb re-called the RT-PCR reads, giving one row per CDR3 protein. The sample holds approximately 410,000 distinct CDR3 sequences, more than 15% seen once. This rearrangement joins TRBV20-1 to TRBJ1-1, with D unresolved. The clonotype originates from a human donor who was either an allogeneic HSCT recipient or a stem cell or donor lymphocyte infusion donor (not recorded which). It is not recorded whose cells these are; they may come from a transplant donor. Sequencing input: blood, either unsorted or a sorted T cell fraction (not recorded which). The CDR3 loop reads CSASWTLPSEAFF. CDR3 nucleotides: TGCAGTGCTAGCTGGACGTTGCCGTCTGAAGCTTTCTTT.